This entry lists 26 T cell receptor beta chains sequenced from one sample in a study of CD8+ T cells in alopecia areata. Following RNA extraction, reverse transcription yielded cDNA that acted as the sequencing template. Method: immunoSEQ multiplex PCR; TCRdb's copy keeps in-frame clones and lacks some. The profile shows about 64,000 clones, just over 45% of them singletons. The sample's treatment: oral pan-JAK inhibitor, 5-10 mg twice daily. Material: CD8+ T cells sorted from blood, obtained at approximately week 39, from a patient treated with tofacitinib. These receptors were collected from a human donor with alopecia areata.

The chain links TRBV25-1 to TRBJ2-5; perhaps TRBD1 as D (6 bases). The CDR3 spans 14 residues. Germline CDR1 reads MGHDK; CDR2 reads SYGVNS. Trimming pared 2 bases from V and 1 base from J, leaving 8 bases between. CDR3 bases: TGTGCCAGCAGTGAAACGGACAGCCAAGAGACCCAGTACTTC. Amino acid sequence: CASSETDSQETQYF.

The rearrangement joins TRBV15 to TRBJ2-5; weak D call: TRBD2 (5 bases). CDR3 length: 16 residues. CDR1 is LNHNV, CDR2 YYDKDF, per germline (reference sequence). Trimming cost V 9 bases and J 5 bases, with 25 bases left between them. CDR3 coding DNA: TGTGCCACACTCCTGACTAACGAACTCGGGAAGGAGACCCAGTACTTC. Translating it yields CATLLTNELGKETQYF.

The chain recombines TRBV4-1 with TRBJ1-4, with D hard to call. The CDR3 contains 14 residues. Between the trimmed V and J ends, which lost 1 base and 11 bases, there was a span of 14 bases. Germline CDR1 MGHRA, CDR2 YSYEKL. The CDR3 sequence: CASSQVDLGRKLFF. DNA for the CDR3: TGCGCCAGCAGCCAAGTCGATTTAGGCCGGAAACTGTTTTTT.

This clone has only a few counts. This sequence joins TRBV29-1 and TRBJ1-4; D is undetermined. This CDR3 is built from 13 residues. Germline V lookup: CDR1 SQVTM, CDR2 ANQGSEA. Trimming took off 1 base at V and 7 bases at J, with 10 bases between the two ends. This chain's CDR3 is CSVEGPGLEKLFF. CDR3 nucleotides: TGCAGCGTTGAAGGGCCCGGACTTGAAAAACTGTTTTTT. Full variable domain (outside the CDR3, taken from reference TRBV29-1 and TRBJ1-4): SAVISQKPSRDICQRGTSLTIQCQVDSQVTMMFWYRQQPGQSLTLIATANQGSEATYESGFVIDKFPISRPNLTFSTLTVSNMSPEDSSIYLCSVEGPGLEKLFFGSGTQLSVL.

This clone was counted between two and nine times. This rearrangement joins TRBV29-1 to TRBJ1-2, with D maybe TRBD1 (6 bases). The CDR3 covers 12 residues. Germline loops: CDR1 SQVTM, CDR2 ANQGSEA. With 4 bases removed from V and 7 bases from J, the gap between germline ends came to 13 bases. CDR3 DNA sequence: TGCAGCGTTGTACTGGGGGGCGGTGGCTACACCTTC. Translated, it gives CSVVLGGGGYTF. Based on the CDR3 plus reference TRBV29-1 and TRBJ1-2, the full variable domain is SAVISQKPSRDICQRGTSLTIQCQVDSQVTMMFWYRQQPGQSLTLIATANQGSEATYESGFVIDKFPISRPNLTFSTLTVSNMSPEDSSIYLCSVVLGGGGYTFGSGTRLTVV.

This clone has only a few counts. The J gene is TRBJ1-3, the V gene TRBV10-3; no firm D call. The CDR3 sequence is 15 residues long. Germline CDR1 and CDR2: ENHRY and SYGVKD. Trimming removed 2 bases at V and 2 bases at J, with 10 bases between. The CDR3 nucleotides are TGTGCCATCAGTGAGGTGGTAAAGGCTGGAAACACCATATATTTT. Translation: CAISEVVKAGNTIYF.

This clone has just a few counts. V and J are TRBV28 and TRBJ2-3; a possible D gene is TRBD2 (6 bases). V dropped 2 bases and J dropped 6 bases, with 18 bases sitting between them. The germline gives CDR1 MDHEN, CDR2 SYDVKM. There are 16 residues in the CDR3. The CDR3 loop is CASSLTRTARGDTQYF. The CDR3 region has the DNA TGTGCCAGCAGTTTAACCCGGACCGCTCGGGGGGATACGCAGTATTTT.

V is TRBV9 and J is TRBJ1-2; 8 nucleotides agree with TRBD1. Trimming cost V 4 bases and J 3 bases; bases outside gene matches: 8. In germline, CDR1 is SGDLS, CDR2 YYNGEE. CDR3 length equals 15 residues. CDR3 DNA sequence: TGTGCCAGCAGCCCTGGGCAGGGGGCATACTATGGCTACACCTTC. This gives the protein CASSPGQGAYYGYTF.

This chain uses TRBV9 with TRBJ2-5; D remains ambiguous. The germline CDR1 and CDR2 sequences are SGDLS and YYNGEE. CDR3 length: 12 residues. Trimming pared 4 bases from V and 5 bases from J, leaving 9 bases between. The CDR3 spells CASSTEQETQYF. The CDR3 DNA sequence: TGTGCCAGCAGCACGGAGCAGGAGACCCAGTACTTC.

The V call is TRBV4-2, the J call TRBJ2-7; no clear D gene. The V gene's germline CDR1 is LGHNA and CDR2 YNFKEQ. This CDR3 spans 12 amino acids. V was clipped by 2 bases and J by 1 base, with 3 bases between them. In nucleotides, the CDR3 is TGTGCCAGCAGCCAACATTCCTACGAGCAGTACTTC. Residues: CASSQHSYEQYF.

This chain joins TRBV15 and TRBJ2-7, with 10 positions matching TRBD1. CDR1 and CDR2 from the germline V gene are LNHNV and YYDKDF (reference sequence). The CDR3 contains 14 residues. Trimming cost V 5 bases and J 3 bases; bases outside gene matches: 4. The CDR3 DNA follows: TGTGCCACCAGCCCTCGGACAGGGGGCTACGAGCAGTACTTC. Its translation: CATSPRTGGYEQYF.

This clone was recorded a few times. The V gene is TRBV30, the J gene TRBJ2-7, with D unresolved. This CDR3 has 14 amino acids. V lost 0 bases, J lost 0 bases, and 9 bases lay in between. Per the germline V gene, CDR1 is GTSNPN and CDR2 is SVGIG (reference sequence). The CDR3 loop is CAWSVLAVSYEQYF. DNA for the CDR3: TGTGCCTGGAGTGTACTGGCGGTCTCCTACGAGCAGTACTTC.

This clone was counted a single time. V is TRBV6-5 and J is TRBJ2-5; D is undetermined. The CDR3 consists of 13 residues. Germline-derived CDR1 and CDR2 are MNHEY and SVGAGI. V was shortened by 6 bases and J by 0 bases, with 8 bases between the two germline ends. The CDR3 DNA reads TGTGCCAGCAGCACTCGGGACCAAGAGACCCAGTACTTC. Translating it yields CASSTRDQETQYF.

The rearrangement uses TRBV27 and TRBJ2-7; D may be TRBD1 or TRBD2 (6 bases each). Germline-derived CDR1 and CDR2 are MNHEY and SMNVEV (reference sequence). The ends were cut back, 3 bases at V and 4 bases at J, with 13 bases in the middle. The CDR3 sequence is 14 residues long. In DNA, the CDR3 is TGTGCCAGCAGTTTCGGACGAGGGGGGTACGAGCAGTACTTC. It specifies CASSFGRGGYEQYF.

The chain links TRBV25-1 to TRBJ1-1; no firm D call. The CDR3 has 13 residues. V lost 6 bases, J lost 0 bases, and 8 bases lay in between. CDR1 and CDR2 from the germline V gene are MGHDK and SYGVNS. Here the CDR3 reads CASSLGMNTEAFF. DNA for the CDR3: TGTGCCAGCAGCCTGGGAATGAACACTGAAGCTTTCTTT.

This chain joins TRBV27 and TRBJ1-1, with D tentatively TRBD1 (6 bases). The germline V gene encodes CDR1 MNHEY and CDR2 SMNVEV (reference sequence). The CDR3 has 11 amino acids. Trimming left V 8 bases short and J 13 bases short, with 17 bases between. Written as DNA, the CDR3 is TGTGCCAGCTCCCGGGGGGCGGTGGATTTCTTT. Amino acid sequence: CASSRGAVDFF.

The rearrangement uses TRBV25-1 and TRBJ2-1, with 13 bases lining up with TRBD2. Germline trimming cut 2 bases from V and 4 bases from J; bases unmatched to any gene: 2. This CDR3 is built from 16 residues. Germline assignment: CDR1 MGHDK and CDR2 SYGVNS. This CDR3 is CASSETGLAGYNEQFF. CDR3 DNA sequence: TGTGCCAGCAGTGAAACGGGACTAGCGGGGTACAATGAGCAGTTCTTC.

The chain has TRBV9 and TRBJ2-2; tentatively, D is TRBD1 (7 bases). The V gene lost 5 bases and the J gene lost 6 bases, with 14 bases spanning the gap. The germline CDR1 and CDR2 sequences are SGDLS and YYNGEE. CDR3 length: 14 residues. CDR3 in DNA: TGTGCCAGCAGTACACAGGGGAGGTCCGGGGAGCTGTTTTTT. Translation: CASSTQGRSGELFF.

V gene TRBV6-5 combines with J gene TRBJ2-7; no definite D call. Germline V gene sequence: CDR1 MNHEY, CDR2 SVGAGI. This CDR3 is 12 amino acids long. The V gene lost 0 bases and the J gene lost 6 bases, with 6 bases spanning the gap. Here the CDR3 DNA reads TGTGCCAGCAGTTACTCAACGGGCGAGCAGTACTTC. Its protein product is CASSYSTGEQYF.

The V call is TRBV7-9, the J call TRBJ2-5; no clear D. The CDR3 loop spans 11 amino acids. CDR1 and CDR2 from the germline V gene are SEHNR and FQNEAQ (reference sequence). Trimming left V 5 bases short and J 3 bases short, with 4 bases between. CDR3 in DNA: TGTGCCAGCAGCAGGAAAGAGACCCAGTACTTC. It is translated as CASSRKETQYF.

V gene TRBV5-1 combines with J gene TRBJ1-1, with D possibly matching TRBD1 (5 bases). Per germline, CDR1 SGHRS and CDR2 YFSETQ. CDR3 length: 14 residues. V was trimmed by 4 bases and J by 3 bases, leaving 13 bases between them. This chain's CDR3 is CASSLRRGYTEAFF. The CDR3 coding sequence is TGCGCCAGCAGCCTTAGAAGGGGTTACACTGAAGCTTTCTTT.

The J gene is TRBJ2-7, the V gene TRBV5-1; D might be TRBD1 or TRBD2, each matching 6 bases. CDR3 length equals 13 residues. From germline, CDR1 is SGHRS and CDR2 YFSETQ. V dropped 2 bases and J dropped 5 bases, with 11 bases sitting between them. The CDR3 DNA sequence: TGCGCCAGCAGCTTCGGGGGCGGGAACGAGCAGTACTTC. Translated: CASSFGGGNEQYF.

CDR3 loop: CASSPPGGREQYF. The DNA of the CDR3 is TGCGCCAGCAGCCCCCCGGGAGGGCGCGAGCAGTACTTC. The chain couples TRBV5-1 to TRBJ2-7; 8 bases map to TRBD2. The J segment lost 6 bases and the V segment lost 4 bases, leaving 6 bases of the junction unmatched. CDR3 length: 13 amino acids. Germline V gene sequence: CDR1 SGHRS, CDR2 YFSETQ.

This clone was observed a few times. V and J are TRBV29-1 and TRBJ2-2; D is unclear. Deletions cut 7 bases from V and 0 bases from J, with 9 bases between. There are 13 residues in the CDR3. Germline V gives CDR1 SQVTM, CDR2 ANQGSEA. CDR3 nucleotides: TGCAGCGGCCGAGACGCGAACACCGGGGAGCTGTTTTTT. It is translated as CSGRDANTGELFF.

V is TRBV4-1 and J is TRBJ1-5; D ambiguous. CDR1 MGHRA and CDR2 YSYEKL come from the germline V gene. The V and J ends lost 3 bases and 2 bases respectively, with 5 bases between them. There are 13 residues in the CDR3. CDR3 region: CASSQTGNQPQHF. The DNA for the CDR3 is TGCGCCAGCAGCCAGACCGGCAATCAGCCCCAGCATTTT.

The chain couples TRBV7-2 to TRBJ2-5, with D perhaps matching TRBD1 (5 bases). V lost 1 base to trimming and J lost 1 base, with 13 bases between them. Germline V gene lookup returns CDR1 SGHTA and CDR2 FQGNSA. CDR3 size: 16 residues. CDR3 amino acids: CASSLESGYSQETQYF. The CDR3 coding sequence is TGTGCCAGCAGCTTAGAGTCAGGGTACTCCCAAGAGACCCAGTACTTC.